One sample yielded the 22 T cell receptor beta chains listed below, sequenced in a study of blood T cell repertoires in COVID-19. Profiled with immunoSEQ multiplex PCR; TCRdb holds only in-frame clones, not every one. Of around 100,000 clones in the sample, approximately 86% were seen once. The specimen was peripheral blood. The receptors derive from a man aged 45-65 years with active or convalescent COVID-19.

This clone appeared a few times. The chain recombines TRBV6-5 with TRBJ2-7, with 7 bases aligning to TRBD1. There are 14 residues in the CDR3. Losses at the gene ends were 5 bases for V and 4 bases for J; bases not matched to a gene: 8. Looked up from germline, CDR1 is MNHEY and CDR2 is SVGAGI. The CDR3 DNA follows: TGTGCCAGCAGTACCCGGGACAGTGAATACGAGCAGTACTTC. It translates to CASSTRDSEYEQYF.

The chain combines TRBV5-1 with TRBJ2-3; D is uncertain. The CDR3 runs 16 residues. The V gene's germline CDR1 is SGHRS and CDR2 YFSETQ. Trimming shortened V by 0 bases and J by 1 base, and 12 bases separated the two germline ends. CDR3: CASSLAPSVRTDTQYF. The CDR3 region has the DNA TGCGCCAGCAGCTTGGCCCCCAGTGTTCGCACAGATACGCAGTATTTT.

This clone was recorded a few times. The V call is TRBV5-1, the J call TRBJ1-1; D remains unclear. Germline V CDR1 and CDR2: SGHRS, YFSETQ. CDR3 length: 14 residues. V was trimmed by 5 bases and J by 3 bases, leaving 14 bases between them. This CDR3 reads CASRGVTGDTEAFF. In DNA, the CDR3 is TGCGCCAGCAGGGGCGTGACGGGAGACACTGAAGCTTTCTTT.

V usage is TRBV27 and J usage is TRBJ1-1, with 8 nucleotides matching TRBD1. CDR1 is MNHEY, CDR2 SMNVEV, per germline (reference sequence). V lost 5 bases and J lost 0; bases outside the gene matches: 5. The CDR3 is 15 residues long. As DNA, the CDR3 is TGTGCCAGCAGTAGAGACAGGGGTATGAACACTGAAGCTTTCTTT. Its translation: CASSRDRGMNTEAFF.

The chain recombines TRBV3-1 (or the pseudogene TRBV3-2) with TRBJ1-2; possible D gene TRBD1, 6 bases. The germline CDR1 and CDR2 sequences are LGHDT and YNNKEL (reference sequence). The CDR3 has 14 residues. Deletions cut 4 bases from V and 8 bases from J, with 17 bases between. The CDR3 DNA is TGTGCCAGCAGCCGCCTGGACAGTAACGGCGGCTACACCTTC. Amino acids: CASSRLDSNGGYTF.

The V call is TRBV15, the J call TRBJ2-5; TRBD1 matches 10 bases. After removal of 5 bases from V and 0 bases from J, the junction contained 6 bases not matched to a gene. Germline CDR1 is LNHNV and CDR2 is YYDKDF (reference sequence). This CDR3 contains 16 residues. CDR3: CATSGTGAGYQETQYF. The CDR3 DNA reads TGTGCCACCAGCGGGACAGGGGCGGGGTACCAAGAGACCCAGTACTTC.

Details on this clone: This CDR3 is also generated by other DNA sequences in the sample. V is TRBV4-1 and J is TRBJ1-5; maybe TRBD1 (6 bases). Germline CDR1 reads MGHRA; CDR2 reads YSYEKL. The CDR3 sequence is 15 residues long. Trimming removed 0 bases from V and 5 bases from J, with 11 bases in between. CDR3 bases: TGCGCCAGCAGCCAAGAAGTGACAGGAGATCAGCCCCAGCATTTT. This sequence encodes CASSQEVTGDQPQHF.

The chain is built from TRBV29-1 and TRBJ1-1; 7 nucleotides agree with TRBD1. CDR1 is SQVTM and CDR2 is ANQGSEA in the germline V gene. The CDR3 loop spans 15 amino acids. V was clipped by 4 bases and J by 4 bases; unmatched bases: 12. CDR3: CSVATGPRGATEAFF. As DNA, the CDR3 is TGCAGCGTTGCGACAGGTCCCAGGGGGGCCACTGAAGCTTTCTTT.

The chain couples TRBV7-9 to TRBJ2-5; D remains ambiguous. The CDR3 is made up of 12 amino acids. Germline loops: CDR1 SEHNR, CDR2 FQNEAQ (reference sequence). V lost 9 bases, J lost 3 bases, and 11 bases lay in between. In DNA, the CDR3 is TGTGCCAGTTCGCGGAGCGAAGAGACCCAGTACTTC. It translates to CASSRSEETQYF.

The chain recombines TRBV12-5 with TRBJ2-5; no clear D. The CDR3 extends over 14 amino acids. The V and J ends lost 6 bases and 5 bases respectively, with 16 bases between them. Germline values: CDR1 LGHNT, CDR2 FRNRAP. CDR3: CASGPDWSVETQYF. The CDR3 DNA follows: TGTGCTAGTGGACCTGACTGGTCGGTGGAGACCCAGTACTTC.

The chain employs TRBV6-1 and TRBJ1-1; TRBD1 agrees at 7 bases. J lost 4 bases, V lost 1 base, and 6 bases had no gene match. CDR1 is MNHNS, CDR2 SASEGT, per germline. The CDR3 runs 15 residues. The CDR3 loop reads CASSEGGQGGTEAFF. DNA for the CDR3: TGTGCCAGCAGTGAAGGGGGCCAGGGGGGCACTGAAGCTTTCTTT.

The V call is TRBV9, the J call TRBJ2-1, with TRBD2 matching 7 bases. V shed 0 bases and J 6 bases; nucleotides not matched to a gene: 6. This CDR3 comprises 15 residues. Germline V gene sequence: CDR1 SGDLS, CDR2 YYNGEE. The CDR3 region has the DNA TGTGCCAGCAGCGTAGGGCGGGAGTGGGGCAATGAGCAGTTCTTC. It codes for CASSVGREWGNEQFF.

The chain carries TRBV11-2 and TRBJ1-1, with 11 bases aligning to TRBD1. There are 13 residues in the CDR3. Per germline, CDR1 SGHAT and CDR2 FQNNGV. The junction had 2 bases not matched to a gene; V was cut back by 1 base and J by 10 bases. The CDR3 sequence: CASSLVDRGPAFF. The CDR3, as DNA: TGTGCCAGCAGCTTAGTGGACAGGGGGCCAGCTTTCTTT. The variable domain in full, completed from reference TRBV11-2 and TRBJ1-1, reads EAGVAQSPRYKIIEKRQSVAFWCNPISGHATLYWYQQILGQGPKLLIQFQNNGVVDDSQLPKDRFSAERLKGVDSTLKIQPAKLEDSAVYLCASSLVDRGPAFFGQGTRLTVV.

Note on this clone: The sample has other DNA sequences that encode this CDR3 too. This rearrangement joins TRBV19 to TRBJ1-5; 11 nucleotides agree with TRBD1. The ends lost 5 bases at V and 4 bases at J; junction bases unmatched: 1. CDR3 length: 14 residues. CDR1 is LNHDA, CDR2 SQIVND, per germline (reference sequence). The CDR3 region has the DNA TGTGCCAGTAGTGGGACAGGGGGAAATCAGCCCCAGCATTTT. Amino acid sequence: CASSGTGGNQPQHF.

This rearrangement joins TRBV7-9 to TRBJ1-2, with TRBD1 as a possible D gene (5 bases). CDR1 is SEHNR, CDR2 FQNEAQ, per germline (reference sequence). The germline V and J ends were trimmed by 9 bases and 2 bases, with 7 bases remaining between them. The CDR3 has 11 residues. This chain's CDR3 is CASQGNYGYTF. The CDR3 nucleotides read TGTGCCAGTCAGGGCAACTATGGCTACACCTTC. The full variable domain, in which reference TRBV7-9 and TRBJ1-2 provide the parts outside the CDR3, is DTGVSQNPRHKITKRGQNVTFRCDPISEHNRLYWYRQTLGQGPEFLTYFQNEAQLEKSRLLSDRFSAERPKGSFSTLEIQRTEQGDSAMYLCASQGNYGYTFGSGTRLTVV.

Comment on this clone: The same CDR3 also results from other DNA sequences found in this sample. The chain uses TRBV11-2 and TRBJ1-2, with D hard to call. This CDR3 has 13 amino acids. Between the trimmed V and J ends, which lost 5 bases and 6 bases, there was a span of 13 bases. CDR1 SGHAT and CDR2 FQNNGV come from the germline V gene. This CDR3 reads CASSPRGGHGYTF. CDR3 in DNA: TGTGCCAGCAGCCCCCGGGGTGGTCATGGCTACACCTTC.

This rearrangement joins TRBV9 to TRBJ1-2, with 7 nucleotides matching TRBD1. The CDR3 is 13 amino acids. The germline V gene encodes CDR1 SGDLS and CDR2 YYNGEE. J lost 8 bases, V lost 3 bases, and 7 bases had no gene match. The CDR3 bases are TGTGCCAGCAGCGCCGACAGGGCCCACGGCTACACCTTC. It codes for CASSADRAHGYTF.

CDR3 amino acids: CASSLVGGGPSGRIHEQYF. The CDR3 bases are TGTGCCAGCAGCTTAGTGGGCGGGGGTCCTAGCGGGAGGATCCACGAGCAGTACTTC. The chain couples TRBV11-2 to TRBJ2-7, with 11 positions matching TRBD2. The V and J ends lost 1 base and 5 bases, in that order; junction bases with no gene match: 16. Germline V gene data show CDR1 as SGHAT and CDR2 as FQNNGV. The CDR3 runs to 19 residues.

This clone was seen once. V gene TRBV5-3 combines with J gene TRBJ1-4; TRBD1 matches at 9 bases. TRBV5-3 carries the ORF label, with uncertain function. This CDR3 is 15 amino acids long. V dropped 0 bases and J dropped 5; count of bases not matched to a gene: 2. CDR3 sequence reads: CARSLAGTGNEKLFF. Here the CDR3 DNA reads TGTGCCAGAAGCTTGGCCGGGACAGGGAATGAAAAACTGTTTTTT.

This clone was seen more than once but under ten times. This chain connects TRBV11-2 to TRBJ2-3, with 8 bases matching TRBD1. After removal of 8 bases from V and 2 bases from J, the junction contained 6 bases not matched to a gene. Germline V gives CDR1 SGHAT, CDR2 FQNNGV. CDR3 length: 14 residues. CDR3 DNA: TGTGCCAGCCTCGAGACAGGGGACACAGATACGCAGTATTTT. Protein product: CASLETGDTDTQYF.

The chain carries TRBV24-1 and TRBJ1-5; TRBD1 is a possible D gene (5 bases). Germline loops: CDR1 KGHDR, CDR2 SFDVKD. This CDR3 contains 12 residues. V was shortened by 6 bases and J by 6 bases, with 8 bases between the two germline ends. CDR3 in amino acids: CATSSGPQPQHF. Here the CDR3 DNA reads TGTGCCACCAGTTCAGGGCCTCAGCCCCAGCATTTT.

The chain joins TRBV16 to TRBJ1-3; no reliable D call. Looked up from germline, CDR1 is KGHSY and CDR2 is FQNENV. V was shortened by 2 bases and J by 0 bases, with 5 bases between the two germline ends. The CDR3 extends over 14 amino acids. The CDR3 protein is CASSQIDSGNTIYF. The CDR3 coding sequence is TGTGCCAGCAGCCAAATAGACTCTGGAAACACCATATATTTT. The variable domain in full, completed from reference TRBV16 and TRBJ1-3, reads GEEVAQTPKHLVRGEGQKAKLYCAPIKGHSYVFWYQQVLKNEFKFLISFQNENVFDETGMPKERFSAKCLPNSPCSLEIQATKLEDSAVYFCASSQIDSGNTIYFGEGSWLTVV.